The 21 T cell receptor beta chains reported below all come from one sample, sequenced in a study of control samples from healthy donors and cancer patients. Libraries were prepared by immunoSEQ multiplex PCR; TCRdb keeps only in-frame clonotypes and omits some of them. Of approximately 150,000 clones listed, 75% to 95% are singletons. Sequences were obtained from blood. Receptors originate from a man aged 30 to 45 in good health.

Details on this clone: In the same sample, other DNA sequences code for this CDR3. The chain links TRBV19 to TRBJ1-5, with TRBD1 identical over 11 bases. CDR1 and CDR2 from the germline V gene are LNHDA and SQIVND (reference sequence). CDR3 length equals 15 residues. Trimming at V came to 3 bases and at J to 7 bases, leaving 5 bases not matched to a gene. In DNA form, the CDR3 reads TGTGCCAGTAGTATCGGGACAGGGGGTAGCCAGCCCCAGCATTTT. Translating gives CASSIGTGGSQPQHF.

The V call is TRBV6-1, the J call TRBJ1-2; 7 nucleotides line up with TRBD1. The CDR3 runs to 16 residues. The germline V gene has CDR1 MNHNS and CDR2 SASEGT. J lost 4 bases, V lost 6 bases, and 14 bases had no gene match. The CDR3 is CASSEPTGTSLYGYTF. The CDR3 bases are TGTGCCAGCAGCGAACCGACAGGGACCTCCCTCTATGGCTACACCTTC.

V is TRBV6-5 and J is TRBJ2-7, with D possibly TRBD1 on 6 matching bases. CDR1 MNHEY and CDR2 SVGAGI come from the germline V gene. The CDR3 has 14 residues. Between the trimmed V and J ends, which lost 7 bases and 2 bases, there was a span of 15 bases. CDR3 in amino acids: CASTPTPGAYEQYF. The CDR3 DNA is TGTGCCAGCACCCCAACCCCAGGGGCCTACGAGCAGTACTTC.

The chain combines TRBV6-4 with TRBJ2-6; TRBD1 or TRBD2 may be the D gene (6 bases each). Germline V gene sequence: CDR1 MRHNA, CDR2 SNTAGT. The length of the CDR3 is 18 residues. The V and J ends lost 2 bases and 0 bases respectively, with 14 bases between them. The CDR3, as DNA: TGTGCCAGCAGTGACATAGGGGGGTCGAGCTCTGGGGCCAACGTCCTGACTTTC. Protein: CASSDIGGSSSGANVLTF.

The chain employs TRBV27 and TRBJ2-7; D not certain. This CDR3 contains 13 residues. CDR1 MNHEY and CDR2 SMNVEV come from the germline V gene (reference sequence). Trimming cost V 0 bases and J 2 bases, with 5 bases left between them. The CDR3 bases are TGTGCCAGCAGTTTATCCTTAGCCTACGAGCAGTACTTC. Its protein is CASSLSLAYEQYF.

The chain carries TRBV7-2 and TRBJ2-4; D perhaps matches TRBD1 (6 bases). The CDR3 runs to 14 residues. The germline V gene has CDR1 SGHTA and CDR2 FQGNSA. The ends were cut back, 5 bases at V and 6 bases at J, with 14 bases in the middle. CDR3 in DNA: TGTGCCAGCAGCCCCCGGGACACCCTAAACATTCAGTACTTC. Translation gives CASSPRDTLNIQYF. The complete variable domain, with remaining parts taken from reference TRBV7-2 and TRBJ2-4, reads GAGVSQSPSNKVTEKGKDVELRCDPISGHTALYWYRQSLGQGLEFLIYFQGNSAPDKSGLPSDRFSAERTGGSVSTLTIQRTQQEDSAVYLCASSPRDTLNIQYFGAGTRLSVL.

The J gene is TRBJ1-6, the V gene TRBV2, with D perhaps TRBD1 (6 bases). Deletions cut 6 bases from V and 0 bases from J, with 9 bases between. Germline loops: CDR1 SNHLY, CDR2 FYNNEI. CDR3 length: 15 residues. CDR3 in DNA: TGTGCCAGCAGAGGAGGGGGCTCCTATAATTCACCCCTCCACTTT. The encoded protein is CASRGGGSYNSPLHF.

The chain joins TRBV7-9 to TRBJ2-3, with no clear D. Trimming took off 2 bases at V and 2 bases at J, with 2 bases between the two ends. The CDR3 has 12 residues. From germline, CDR1 is SEHNR and CDR2 FQNEAQ (reference sequence). The CDR3, as DNA: TGTGCCAGCAGCTTATTCACAGATACGCAGTATTTT. Its translation: CASSLFTDTQYF.

This sequence joins TRBV6-6 and TRBJ1-2; D perhaps matches TRBD1 (6 bases). Per germline, CDR1 MNHNY and CDR2 SVGAGI (reference sequence). The CDR3 contains 16 residues. V shed 6 bases and J shed 0 bases, with 17 bases lying between them. CDR3 nucleotide sequence: TGTGCCAGCAGAGACCGACAGGATTACACTAACTATGGCTACACCTTC. It yields the protein CASRDRQDYTNYGYTF.

The genes are TRBV15 and TRBJ2-1; 9 bases align to TRBD2. The CDR3 loop spans 15 amino acids. Germline V CDR1 and CDR2: LNHNV, YYDKDF (reference sequence). With 3 bases clipped from V and 6 bases from J, the junction kept 6 bases outside the gene matches. The CDR3 region has the DNA TGTGCCACCAGCAGTATGCGGGGGGGTTTCAATGAGCAGTTCTTC. It codes for CATSSMRGGFNEQFF.

Here the CDR3 reads CASSLGGTRIYEQYF. The CDR3 DNA sequence: TGTGCCAGCAGCTTAGGAGGGACTAGGATTTACGAGCAGTACTTC. V usage is TRBV11-1 and J usage is TRBJ2-7; 8 nucleotides agree with TRBD2. The germline gives CDR1 SGHAT, CDR2 FQDESV (reference sequence). Unmatched junction bases numbered 6, after V lost 1 base and J lost 4 bases. This CDR3 comprises 15 residues.

This chain joins TRBV18 and TRBJ2-7, with 8 bases aligning to TRBD1. This CDR3 has 12 residues. From germline, CDR1 is KGHSH and CDR2 LQKENI. V lost 8 bases, J lost 5 bases, and 5 bases stayed unmatched. The CDR3 protein is CASRTGSDEQYF. As DNA, the CDR3 is TGTGCCAGCCGGACAGGGTCGGACGAGCAGTACTTC.

This clone was observed a handful of times. The chain has TRBV30 and TRBJ1-3, with D tentatively TRBD1 (6 bases). Between the trimmed V and J ends, which lost 0 bases and 0 bases, there was a span of 12 bases. CDR3 length: 16 residues. Germline CDR1 and CDR2: GTSNPN and SVGIG (reference sequence). This CDR3 is CAWSVRGGSSGNTIYF. In nucleotides, the CDR3 is TGTGCCTGGAGTGTAAGAGGGGGGAGCTCTGGAAACACCATATATTTT.

A single count supports this clone. This rearrangement joins TRBV6-1 to TRBJ2-7, with 7 bases aligning to TRBD1. CDR1 MNHNS and CDR2 SASEGT come from the germline V gene. V was pared by 1 base and J by 4 bases, with 7 bases of the junction left unmatched. The CDR3 is 15 amino acids. CDR3 nucleotide sequence: TGTGCCAGCAGTGAAGTCGGGACAGATCCTTACGAGCAGTACTTC. It codes for CASSEVGTDPYEQYF.

This sequence joins TRBV27 and TRBJ1-5, with 9 bases that match TRBD1. Germline CDR1 reads MNHEY; CDR2 reads SMNVEV (reference sequence). The CDR3 consists of 15 residues. V dropped 2 bases and J dropped 4; count of bases not matched to a gene: 3. CDR3 DNA sequence: TGTGCCAGCAGTTTAACCGGGACAGGGAATCAGCCCCAGCATTTT. Its protein product is CASSLTGTGNQPQHF.

The rearrangement uses TRBV5-4 and TRBJ2-1; 8 bases agree with TRBD2. Germline values: CDR1 SGHNT, CDR2 YYREEE (reference sequence). This CDR3 comprises 15 residues. The J segment lost 7 bases and the V segment lost 0 bases, leaving 6 bases of the junction unmatched. CDR3 protein: CASSLGRGGQNEQFF. The CDR3 DNA follows: TGTGCCAGCAGCTTGGGACGGGGGGGCCAGAATGAGCAGTTCTTC.

The chain has TRBV9 and TRBJ2-7, with 9 nucleotides matching TRBD1. V lost 3 bases, J lost 6 bases, and 7 bases stayed unmatched. The germline gives CDR1 SGDLS, CDR2 YYNGEE. This CDR3 is built from 14 residues. DNA of the CDR3: TGTGCCAGCAGCGGACCGGGACAGGGTCGCGAGCAGTACTTC. Translation gives CASSGPGQGREQYF.

The rearrangement joins TRBV5-5 to TRBJ2-5, with D hard to call. V dropped 1 base and J dropped 0 bases, with 13 bases sitting between them. Germline loops: CDR1 SGHKS, CDR2 YYEKEE (reference sequence). This CDR3 comprises 16 residues. CDR3 coding DNA: TGTGCCAGCAGCTTGTTGCAGACTTCCTACCAAGAGACCCAGTACTTC. Translated, it gives CASSLLQTSYQETQYF.

The chain carries TRBV11-2 and TRBJ1-1; possibly TRBD1 for D (5 bases). Trimming removed 5 bases from V and 8 bases from J, with 9 bases in between. Germline loops: CDR1 SGHAT, CDR2 FQNNGV. The CDR3 has 11 residues. The CDR3 spells CASSQPGEAFF. CDR3 coding DNA: TGTGCCAGCAGCCAGCCAGGGGAAGCTTTCTTT.

To note about this clone: One end of the junction varies from germline; a read error may be responsible. V and J are TRBV5-4 and TRBJ2-2; D possibly corresponds to TRBD2 (6 bases). In germline, CDR1 is SGHNT, CDR2 YYREEE (reference sequence). The CDR3 is 17 amino acids. The CDR3 protein is CATQRGEQDGNAGELFF. CDR3 nucleotides: TGTGCCACCCAGCGCGGGGAACAGGACGGGAACGCCGGGGAGCTGTTTTTT.

The chain has TRBV6-5 and TRBJ2-7; tentative D call: TRBD1 (6 bases). The V gene's germline CDR1 is MNHEY and CDR2 SVGAGI. Trimming stripped 5 bases from V and 5 bases from J, with 16 bases between. This CDR3 contains 14 residues. Here the CDR3 reads CASSRDTAWDEQYF. The CDR3 DNA sequence: TGTGCCAGCAGTCGGGACACCGCATGGGACGAGCAGTACTTC.